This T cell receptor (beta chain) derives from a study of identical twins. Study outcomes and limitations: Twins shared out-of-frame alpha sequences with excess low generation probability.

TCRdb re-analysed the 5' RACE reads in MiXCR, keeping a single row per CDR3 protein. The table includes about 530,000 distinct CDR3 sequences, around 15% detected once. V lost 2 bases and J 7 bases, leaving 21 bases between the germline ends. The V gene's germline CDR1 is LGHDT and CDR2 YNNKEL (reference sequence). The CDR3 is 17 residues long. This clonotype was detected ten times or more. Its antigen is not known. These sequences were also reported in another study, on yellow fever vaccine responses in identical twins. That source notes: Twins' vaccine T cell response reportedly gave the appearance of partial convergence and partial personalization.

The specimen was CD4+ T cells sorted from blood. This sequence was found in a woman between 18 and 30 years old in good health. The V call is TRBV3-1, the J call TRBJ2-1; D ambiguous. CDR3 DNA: TGTGCCAGCAGCCAATCTGGCTTGGCAGGAATACTTAATGAGCAGTTCTTC. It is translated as CASSQSGLAGILNEQFF.